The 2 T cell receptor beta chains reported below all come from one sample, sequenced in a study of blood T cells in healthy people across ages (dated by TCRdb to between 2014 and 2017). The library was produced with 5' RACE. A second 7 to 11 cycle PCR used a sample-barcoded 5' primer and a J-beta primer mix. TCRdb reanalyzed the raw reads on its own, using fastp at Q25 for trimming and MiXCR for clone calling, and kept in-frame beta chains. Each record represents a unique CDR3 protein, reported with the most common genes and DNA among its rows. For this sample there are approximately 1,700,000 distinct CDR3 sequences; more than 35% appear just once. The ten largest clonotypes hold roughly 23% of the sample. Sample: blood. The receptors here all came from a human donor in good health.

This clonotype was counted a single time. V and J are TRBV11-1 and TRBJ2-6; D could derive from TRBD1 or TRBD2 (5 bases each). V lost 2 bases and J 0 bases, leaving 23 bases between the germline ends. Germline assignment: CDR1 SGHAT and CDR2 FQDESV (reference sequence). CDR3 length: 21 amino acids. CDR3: CASSLTVWDGRASSGANVLTF. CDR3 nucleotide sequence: TGTGCCAGCAGCTTAACGGTTTGGGACGGCAGGGCCAGCTCTGGGGCCAACGTCCTGACTTTC.

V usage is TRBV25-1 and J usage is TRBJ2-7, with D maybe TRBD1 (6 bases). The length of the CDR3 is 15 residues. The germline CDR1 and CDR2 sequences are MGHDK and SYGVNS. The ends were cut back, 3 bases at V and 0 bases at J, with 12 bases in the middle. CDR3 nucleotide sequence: TGTGCCAGCAGTGAGGGGGCACTAACCTCCTACGAGCAGTACTTC. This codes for CASSEGALTSYEQYF.